These 15 T cell receptor beta chains were sequenced from one sample in a study of cytomegalovirus exposure and HLA in healthy donors. Repertoires were generated with immunoSEQ multiplex PCR, while TCRdb's copy carries only in-frame clones and drops some. The sample lists more than 110,000 clones, around four fifths occurring once. The source material was PBMCs. These receptors were obtained from a woman in her 30s in good health and CMV-seronegative.

This clone was detected a few times. This chain links TRBV18 with TRBJ2-7; TRBD1 might be the D (5 bases). Germline lookup yields CDR1 KGHSH and CDR2 LQKENI. V was shortened by 2 bases and J by 1 base, with 18 bases between the two germline ends. This CDR3 has 17 residues. CDR3: CASSPKVLQGGSYEQYF. DNA of the CDR3: TGTGCCAGCTCACCAAAAGTTCTGCAGGGTGGTTCCTACGAGCAGTACTTC.

V gene TRBV5-4 combines with J gene TRBJ2-5; 7 nucleotides align to TRBD2. This CDR3 comprises 14 residues. Per the germline V gene, CDR1 is SGHNT and CDR2 is YYREEE (reference sequence). J gave up 4 bases and V 4 bases, and 7 bases lay outside the gene matches. CDR3: CASSPNWGGETQYF. CDR3 nucleotide sequence: TGTGCCAGCAGCCCAAACTGGGGGGGAGAGACCCAGTACTTC. Using reference TRBV5-4 and TRBJ2-5 for the parts outside the CDR3, the full variable domain is ETGVTQSPTHLIKTRGQQVTLRCSSQSGHNTVSWYQQALGQGPQFIFQYYREEENGRGNFPPRFSGLQFPNYSSELNVNALELDDSALYLCASSPNWGGETQYFGPGTRLLVL.

The V call is TRBV5-1, the J call TRBJ2-1, with TRBD1 as a possible D gene (6 bases). The CDR3 spans 12 residues. Trimming pared 5 bases from V and 5 bases from J, leaving 8 bases between. CDR1 is SGHRS, CDR2 YFSETQ, per germline. This CDR3 is CASRDSDNEQFF. The CDR3 region has the DNA TGCGCCAGCAGGGACAGCGACAATGAGCAGTTCTTC.

This chain joins TRBV7-8 and TRBJ1-5, with TRBD1 identical over 8 bases. CDR1 is SGHVS, CDR2 FQNEAQ, per germline. The V segment lost 5 bases and the J segment 6 bases; nucleotides outside the gene matches: 3. The CDR3 contains 13 residues. CDR3 loop: CASSVTGVQPQHF. The CDR3 nucleotides are TGTGCCAGCAGCGTGACAGGGGTTCAGCCCCAGCATTTT. The full variable domain, rest sourced from reference TRBV7-8 and TRBJ1-5, is GAGVSQSPRYKVAKRGQDVALRCDPISGHVSLFWYQQALGQGPEFLTYFQNEAQLDKSGLPSDRFFAERPEGSVSTLKIQRTQQEDSAVYLCASSVTGVQPQHFGDGTRLSIL.

This chain connects TRBV11-3 to TRBJ2-7, with D tentatively TRBD1 (5 bases). The CDR3 consists of 13 residues. The V and J ends lost 7 bases and 3 bases respectively, with 13 bases between them. Germline lookup yields CDR1 SGHNT and CDR2 YENEEA. The CDR3 nucleotides are TGTGCCAGCACTTCAGGGTCCTTCTACGAGCAGTACTTC. Amino acid sequence: CASTSGSFYEQYF.

This clone has a handful of counts. The chain couples TRBV6-4 to TRBJ2-3; 10 bases map to TRBD2. The CDR3 consists of 15 residues. Germline lookup yields CDR1 MRHNA and CDR2 SNTAGT. The V and J ends lost 2 bases and 1 base, in that order; junction bases with no gene match: 0. CDR3 nucleotides: TGTGCCAGCAGTGACGGGACTAGCGGCACAGATACGCAGTATTTT. Translation: CASSDGTSGTDTQYF.

The sample holds a few counts of this clone. CDR3 sequence: CASSQDNRIYEQYF. The CDR3 DNA follows: TGCGCCAGCAGCCAAGATAACAGAATCTACGAGCAGTACTTC. The genes are TRBV4-1 and TRBJ2-7; D unresolved. V lost 0 bases to trimming and J lost 3 bases, with 9 bases between them. Looked up from germline, CDR1 is MGHRA and CDR2 is YSYEKL. This CDR3 is 14 amino acids long.

The V gene is TRBV6-1, the J gene TRBJ1-2, with D possibly being TRBD1 (6 bases). The germline V gene has CDR1 MNHNS and CDR2 SASEGT. The V gene lost 7 bases and the J gene lost 4 bases, with 16 bases spanning the gap. CDR3 size: 14 residues. The DNA of the CDR3 is TGTGCCAGCATCCCCGGGGGGGCAGGCTATGGCTACACCTTC. Its translation: CASIPGGAGYGYTF.

V and J are TRBV5-1 and TRBJ2-3; 12 bases are shared with TRBD1. The trim removed 0 bases at V and 7 bases at J, leaving 6 bases unmatched. Germline V gene data show CDR1 as SGHRS and CDR2 as YFSETQ. The CDR3 consists of 16 residues. CDR3 bases: TGCGCCAGCAGCTTGGAGGGACAGGGGGCCGGGAATACGCAGTATTTT. It translates to CASSLEGQGAGNTQYF.

The chain carries TRBV5-5 and TRBJ2-5, with 7 bases matching TRBD1. V was clipped by 5 bases and J by 1 base; unmatched bases: 11. The CDR3 loop spans 16 amino acids. The germline V gene encodes CDR1 SGHKS and CDR2 YYEKEE (reference sequence). DNA of the CDR3: TGTGCCAGCAGTCCTCTGGGACAGAACATCCAAGAGACCCAGTACTTC. This sequence encodes CASSPLGQNIQETQYF.

The genes are TRBV9 and TRBJ1-1; D might be TRBD1 (6 bases). The CDR3 consists of 14 residues. With 3 bases removed from V and 1 base from J, the gap between germline ends came to 10 bases. The germline V gene has CDR1 SGDLS and CDR2 YYNGEE. The chain's CDR3 is CASSDKGGNTEAFF. The CDR3 nucleotides are TGTGCCAGCAGCGATAAAGGGGGGAACACTGAAGCTTTCTTT. Complete variable domain (other parts from reference TRBV9 and TRBJ1-1): DSGVTQTPKHLITATGQRVTLRCSPRSGDLSVYWYQQSLDQGLQFLIQYYNGEERAKGNILERFSAQQFPDLHSELNLSSLELGDSALYFCASSDKGGNTEAFFGQGTRLTVV.

V and J are TRBV7-9 and TRBJ2-3; TRBD2 matches at 9 bases. V was clipped by 3 bases and J by 6 bases; unmatched bases: 7. CDR1 and CDR2 (germline): SEHNR, FQNEAQ (reference sequence). The CDR3 sequence is 15 residues long. The CDR3, as DNA: TGTGCCAGCAGCTTCAGCGGGGGGCCTGGTGATACGCAGTATTTT. Translating it yields CASSFSGGPGDTQYF.

This chain connects TRBV5-8 to TRBJ1-1; weak D call: TRBD1 (5 bases). With 0 bases removed from V and 2 bases from J, the gap between germline ends came to 17 bases. Germline-derived CDR1 and CDR2 are SGHTS and YDEGEE. The CDR3 runs 17 residues. CDR3 amino acids: CASSLAGGSLSNTEAFF. The CDR3 nucleotides are TGTGCCAGCAGCTTGGCCGGGGGTTCTCTTTCCAACACTGAAGCTTTCTTT.

The rearrangement joins TRBV7-9 to TRBJ2-2; D may be TRBD2 (5 bases). Looked up from germline, CDR1 is SEHNR and CDR2 is FQNEAQ (reference sequence). With 6 bases removed from V and 0 bases from J, the gap between germline ends came to 8 bases. The CDR3 runs 14 residues. The CDR3 coding sequence is TGTGCCAGCAGGAGGGCGGCGAACACCGGGGAGCTGTTTTTT. As protein: CASRRAANTGELFF.

The CDR3 spells CASSESIRTDEKLFF. The CDR3 region has the DNA TGTGCCAGCAGTGAGAGCATAAGGACTGATGAAAAACTGTTTTTT. The gene calls are TRBV6-1 and TRBJ1-4; no clear D. Germline CDR1 is MNHNS and CDR2 is SASEGT. The V end was cut by 3 bases, the J end by 6 bases, with 14 bases between. This CDR3 is 15 amino acids long.